A single sample gave rise to the 10 T cell receptor beta chains below, sequenced in a study of cytomegalovirus exposure and HLA in healthy donors. Primers for the PCR totalled 60 Vbeta and 13 Jbeta. The data were produced by immunoSEQ multiplex PCR, yet TCRdb's version contains in-frame clones alone and is incomplete. This sample has approximately 110,000 clones, with around 80% found just once. Sequencing used PBMCs. Receptor source: a female donor in good health and CMV-seropositive.

The V gene is TRBV2, the J gene TRBJ1-4; TRBD1 is a possible D gene (6 bases). CDR1 and CDR2 from the germline V gene are SNHLY and FYNNEI. V lost 5 bases, J lost 4 bases, and 14 bases lay in between. The CDR3 contains 15 residues. CDR3 loop: CASSYDRSNNEKLFF. For the CDR3, the DNA is TGTGCCAGCAGTTACGACAGGTCGAATAATGAAAAACTGTTTTTT.

The J gene is TRBJ2-5, the V gene TRBV2; D is perhaps TRBD1 (6 bases). The CDR3 extends over 16 amino acids. Germline V gene data show CDR1 as SNHLY and CDR2 as FYNNEI. V was trimmed by 4 bases and J by 0 bases, leaving 15 bases between them. CDR3 protein: CASSGQDHMYQETQYF. Here the CDR3 DNA reads TGTGCCAGCAGTGGACAGGACCATATGTACCAAGAGACCCAGTACTTC.

Worth noting for this clone: A junction end diverges from the germline sequence, so it may reflect a read error. Written as DNA, the CDR3 is TGTGCCAGCAGTTACCAAGGACTAGCGGGGAGCCAAGAGGCCCAGTACTTC. Protein: CASSYQGLAGSQEAQYF. This sequence joins TRBV2 and TRBJ2-5; TRBD2 matches at 12 bases. The germline CDR1 and CDR2 sequences are SNHLY and FYNNEI. CDR3 size: 17 residues.

This chain uses TRBV11-2 with TRBJ2-3; D is possibly TRBD2 (6 bases). Germline-derived CDR1 and CDR2 are SGHAT and FQNNGV. This CDR3 spans 16 amino acids. V was trimmed by 3 bases and J by 4 bases, leaving 17 bases between them. The chain's CDR3 is CASSFSGTLRPDTQYF. CDR3 DNA: TGTGCCAGCAGCTTCTCCGGGACTCTTCGTCCAGATACGCAGTATTTT.

The chain joins TRBV11-2 to TRBJ2-7; 12 nucleotides match TRBD2. Germline V gene sequence: CDR1 SGHAT, CDR2 FQNNGV. The CDR3 covers 13 residues. With V trimmed by 5 bases and J by 6 bases, 2 bases remained unmatched. DNA of the CDR3: TGTGCCAGCAGCCCGGGACTAGCGGGCGAGCAGTACTTC. It specifies CASSPGLAGEQYF.

The V and J genes are TRBV5-4 and TRBJ2-7, with 7 nucleotides matching TRBD2. Germline V lookup: CDR1 SGHNT, CDR2 YYREEE (reference sequence). The CDR3 runs 13 residues. Trimming took 0 bases from V and 7 from J; bases not matched to a gene: 4. This chain's CDR3 is CASSLAGGWEQYF. CDR3 DNA sequence: TGTGCCAGCAGCTTGGCCGGGGGGTGGGAGCAGTACTTC.

CDR3 DNA sequence: TGTGCCAGCAGTTACTCGAGACTAGCGTCCCCAGATACGCAGTATTTT. Protein sequence: CASSYSRLASPDTQYF. This sequence joins TRBV6-5 and TRBJ2-3; 8 nucleotides agree with TRBD2. V was pared by 0 bases and J by 4 bases, with 6 bases of the junction left unmatched. This CDR3 region has 16 residues. Germline values: CDR1 MNHEY, CDR2 SVGAGI.

The V and J genes are TRBV28 and TRBJ1-1, with D perhaps TRBD1 (6 bases). The CDR3 contains 15 residues. Germline assignment: CDR1 MDHEN and CDR2 SYDVKM. Between the trimmed V and J ends, which lost 8 bases and 0 bases, there was a span of 16 bases. As DNA, the CDR3 is TGTGCCAGCTGCCGGGGGGCAGGGATGAACACTGAAGCTTTCTTT. Residues: CASCRGAGMNTEAFF. Filled out from reference TRBV28 and TRBJ1-1, the complete variable domain reads DVKVTQSSRYLVKRTGEKVFLECVQDMDHENMFWYRQDPGLGLRLIYFSYDVKMKEKGDIPEGYSVSREKKERFSLILESASTNQTSMYLCASCRGAGMNTEAFFGQGTRLTVV.

The chain recombines TRBV30 with TRBJ2-7, with D unresolved. The ends were cut back, 2 bases at V and 7 bases at J, with 15 bases in the middle. CDR1 and CDR2 from the germline V gene are GTSNPN and SVGIG (reference sequence). This CDR3 has 13 residues. CDR3 nucleotides: TGTGCCTGGAGTCTGGGCCATAGAGAGGAGCAGTACTTC. Its translation is CAWSLGHREEQYF.

The rearrangement uses TRBV14 and TRBJ2-3; 7 nucleotides line up with TRBD1. The CDR3 has 22 amino acids. Germline V gene data show CDR1 as SGHDN and CDR2 as FVKESK. V lost 4 bases, J lost 0 bases, and 25 bases stayed unmatched. CDR3 sequence: CASSPRHIRGGPLKRSTDTQYF. In DNA form, the CDR3 reads TGTGCCAGCAGCCCCAGGCATATTAGAGGGGGCCCCCTTAAGAGGAGCACAGATACGCAGTATTTT.